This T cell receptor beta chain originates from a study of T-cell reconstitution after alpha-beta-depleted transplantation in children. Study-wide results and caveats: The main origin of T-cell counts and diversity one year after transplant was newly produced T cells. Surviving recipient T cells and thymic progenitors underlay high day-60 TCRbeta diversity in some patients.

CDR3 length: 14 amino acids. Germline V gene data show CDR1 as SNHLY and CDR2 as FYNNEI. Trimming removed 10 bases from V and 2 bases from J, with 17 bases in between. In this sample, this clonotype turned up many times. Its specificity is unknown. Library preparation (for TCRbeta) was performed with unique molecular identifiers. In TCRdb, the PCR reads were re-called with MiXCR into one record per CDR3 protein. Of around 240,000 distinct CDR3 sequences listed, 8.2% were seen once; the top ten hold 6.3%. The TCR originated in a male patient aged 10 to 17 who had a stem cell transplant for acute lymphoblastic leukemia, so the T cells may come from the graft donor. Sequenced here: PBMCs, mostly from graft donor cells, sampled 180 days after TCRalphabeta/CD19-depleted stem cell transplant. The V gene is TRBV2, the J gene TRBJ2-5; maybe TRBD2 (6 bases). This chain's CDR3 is CAINLVGRQETQYF. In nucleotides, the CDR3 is TGTGCCATCAATCTAGTGGGGAGGCAAGAGACCCAGTACTTC.